The rows below give T cell receptor beta chains drawn from one sample of a study of cytomegalovirus exposure and HLA in healthy donors. Sequenced by immunoSEQ multiplex PCR; TCRdb stores in-frame clones only, minus some. The top ten clones hold roughly 6.8% of a sample with over 65,000 clones, 70% to 90% of them seen once. Input material: PBMCs. Receptors were obtained from a human donor in good health. CDR3s include the opening cysteine and the closing phenylalanine or tryptophan. Each record gives: D gene, clone size, V gene, J gene, CDR3 DNA, CDR3 protein. D genes are given only for firm matches. Clone size is not always given. Where it is, it says once, few, many or a class for expanded clones.

-	-	TRBV20-1	TRBJ2-6	TGCAGTGCCCTTTGGGCCAACGTCCTGACTTTC	CSALWANVLTF
-	-	TRBV28	TRBJ2-5	TGTGCCAGCAGTTTAATCGGCCAGGCACAAGAGACCCAGTACTTC	CASSLIGQAQETQYF
-	-	TRBV29-1	TRBJ1-1	TGCAGCGTTGATTCTCGAACCGTCGCACGAGGGGGGAACACTGAAGCTTTCTTT	CSVDSRTVARGGNTEAFF
-	-	TRBV5-6	TRBJ2-7	TGTGCCAGCAGCACCCTAGTAGAGCCCTACGAGCAGTACTTC	CASSTLVEPYEQYF
-	-	TRBV5-1	TRBJ1-5	TGCGCCAGCAGCTTGGATGGGGGGAATCAGCCCCAGCATTTT	CASSLDGGNQPQHF
TRBD1	once	TRBV5-4	TRBJ2-3	TGTGCCAGCAGCGGAACCTGGGACAGAAGCACAGATACGCAGTATTTT	CASSGTWDRSTDTQYF
-	-	TRBV5-1	TRBJ1-1	TGCGCCAGCAGCTTGAGGGGAGAAGCTTTCTTT	CASSLRGEAFF
TRBD1	-	TRBV5-1	TRBJ1-1	TGCGCCAGCAGCGGGGGACAGGAGAACACTGAAGCTTTCTTT	CASSGGQENTEAFF
-	-	TRBV4-1	TRBJ1-1	TGCGCCAGCAGCCAAGATCGGCGGGCTTTCTTT	CASSQDRRAFF
TRBD1	-	TRBV4-1	TRBJ1-1	TGCGCCAGCAGCACACAGGGGCGCACTGAAGCTTTCTTT	CASSTQGRTEAFF
TRBD1	-	TRBV13	TRBJ2-1	TGTGCCAGCAGCTCGCTAAACAACAGGGGCGGCTACAATGAGCAGTTCTTC	CASSSLNNRGGYNEQFF
-	-	TRBV7-9	TRBJ1-5	TGTGCCAGCAGCCCCGGGACAATTTTTCAGCCCCAGCATTTT	CASSPGTIFQPQHF
-	few	TRBV4-1	TRBJ2-7	TGCGCCAGCAGTCCGGGGACAAAGAGCTCCTACGAGCAGTACTTC	CASSPGTKSSYEQYF
-	few	TRBV5-4	TRBJ1-1	TGTGCCAGCAGCTTGGTTTCGGGGGGGACTGAAGCTTTCTTT	CASSLVSGGTEAFF
-	-	TRBV2	TRBJ2-3	TGTGCCAGCAGTGAAGCGCCCACCCCCAGTACGCAGTATTTT	CASSEAPTPSTQYF
TRBD1	-	TRBV19	TRBJ2-3	TGTGCCAGTAAACCGCTAGGGACAGCAGTGGGCACAGATACGCAGTATTTT	CASKPLGTAVGTDTQYF
-	-	TRBV5-8	TRBJ1-6	TGTGCCAGCAGCCCTCGAACGAGGGCCCTATCACCCCTCCACTTT	CASSPRTRALSPLHF
-	few	TRBV6-5	TRBJ2-7	TGTGCCAGCAGTTACGCAGGGTTTGGCGAGCAGTACTTC	CASSYAGFGEQYF
TRBD1	-	TRBV6-1	TRBJ2-5	TGTGCCAGCAGTCCCCCGGGACAGAAAGAGACCCAGTACTTC	CASSPPGQKETQYF
-	few	TRBV6-1	TRBJ1-4	TGTGCCAGCAGTGGTCGCAGGGGTAATGAAAAACTGTTTTTT	CASSGRRGNEKLFF
-	-	TRBV4-1	TRBJ1-5	TGCGCCAGCAGCCAAGATAAGAATGGAGGGGTAAATCAGCCCCAGCATTTT	CASSQDKNGGVNQPQHF
-	few	TRBV30	TRBJ1-2	TGTGCCTGGAGTGTGCCTTCACGGGGCTACACCTTC	CAWSVPSRGYTF
-	-	TRBV5-6	TRBJ2-5	TGTGCCAGCAGCTTGGTCCAGCCGGGGGAGACCCAGTACTTC	CASSLVQPGETQYF
-	few	TRBV9	TRBJ2-3	TGTGCCAGCAGCGTATTCTTGGGGGGAGGGCAGTATTTT	CASSVFLGGGQYF
TRBD1	few	TRBV19	TRBJ2-5	TGTGCCAGTAGTCTGTACAGGGGCCGTCAAGAGACCCAGTACTTC	CASSLYRGRQETQYF
TRBD2	-	TRBV6-4	TRBJ2-1	TGTGCCAGCAGTGAGAACGAGCGGGGGGCTTACAATGAGCAGTTCTTC	CASSENERGAYNEQFF
-	-	TRBV2	TRBJ1-2	TGTGCCAGCAGTGAAAAGAGGGCTGCAACAGGCTACACCTTC	CASSEKRAATGYTF
-	-	TRBV12-5	TRBJ1-1	TGTGCTAGTGGTTTGGTGCAGGGGTGGAACACTGAAGCTTTCTTT	CASGLVQGWNTEAFF
-	-	TRBV15	TRBJ1-2	TGTGCCACCAGCAGAGAAATACACAGGAGTTTACATGGCTACACCTTC	CATSREIHRSLHGYTF
-	-	TRBV2	TRBJ2-7	TGTGCCAGCAGTGAAGCCTACGGGGGGCCCCTTGGCGAGCAGTACTTC	CASSEAYGGPLGEQYF
TRBD1	once	TRBV19	TRBJ1-5	TGTGCCAGTAGTATAGGGACAGGAAATAGCAATCAGCCCCAGCATTTT	CASSIGTGNSNQPQHF
-	-	TRBV15	TRBJ1-3	TGTGCCACCAGCAGAGAACGGGGAGTGGGAAACACCATATATTTT	CATSRERGVGNTIYF
-	-	TRBV6-1	TRBJ1-1	TGTGCCAGCAGTGAATTCCGGGGGGCCACTGAAGCTTTCTTT	CASSEFRGATEAFF
TRBD1	-	TRBV7-9	TRBJ2-2	TGTGCCACCCACGGGACAGGGGTCACCGGGGAGCTGTTTTTT	CATHGTGVTGELFF
TRBD1	-	TRBV18	TRBJ1-1	TGTGCCAGCTCACCTATTCAGGGGGCGGGAAACACTGAAGCTTTCTTT	CASSPIQGAGNTEAFF
-	-	TRBV6-1	TRBJ1-5	TGTGCCAGCAGTGAAGCCCTTTCCGGGTACCAGCCCCAGCATTTT	CASSEALSGYQPQHF
TRBD2	-	TRBV7-6	TRBJ2-2	TGTGCCAGCAGCTTGCTCGGCGGGGGGAACACCGGGGAGCTGTTTTTT	CASSLLGGGNTGELFF
-	-	TRBV30	TRBJ1-5	TGTGCCTGGAGTAGCCGGTCCAATCAGCCCCAGCATTTT	CAWSSRSNQPQHF
-	once	TRBV4-1	TRBJ2-1	TGCGCCAGCAGCCAAGAAGGAGCGGGCTCCTACAATGAGCAGTTCTTC	CASSQEGAGSYNEQFF
TRBD1	-	TRBV5-4	TRBJ1-4	TGTGCCAGCAGCCCCGGGGGGGACAGGGGCGGTGAAAAACTGCTTTTT	CASSPGGDRGGEKLLF
TRBD1	-	TRBV29-1	TRBJ1-1	TGCAGCGTTGTGGGCCGGACAGGGAACACTGAAGCTTTCTTT	CSVVGRTGNTEAFF
TRBD2	-	TRBV7-8	TRBJ2-7	TGTGCCAGCAGCTTAAGTCTAGCGGGGGTCGGCGAGCAGTACTTC	CASSLSLAGVGEQYF
-	-	TRBV14	TRBJ2-3	TGTGCCAGCAGCCAACTTTGGGGGCCCCGCACAGATACGCAGTATTTT	CASSQLWGPRTDTQYF
TRBD2	-	TRBV19	TRBJ2-1	TGTGCCAGTAGTCCCGTAGCGGGGGGGCCCTACAATGAGCAGTTCTTC	CASSPVAGGPYNEQFF
TRBD1	-	TRBV6-5	TRBJ2-7	TGTGCCAGCAGTATGACAGGGGGCTCCTACGAGCAGTACTTC	CASSMTGGSYEQYF
-	-	TRBV19	TRBJ1-5	TGTGCCAGTAGTCCCAATAGCAATCAGCCCCAGCATTTT	CASSPNSNQPQHF
TRBD2	-	TRBV2	TRBJ2-7	TGTGCCAGCAGTTCCGTGGAGCGGGGGGGCTACGAGCAGTACTTC	CASSSVERGGYEQYF
-	-	TRBV5-1	TRBJ1-2	TGCGCCAGCAGCTTGGCGGCTAACTATGGCTACACCTTC	CASSLAANYGYTF
-	once	TRBV19	TRBJ2-1	TGTGCCAGTAGCAATCTAGCGTTCGATGAGCAGTTCTTC	CASSNLAFDEQFF
TRBD1	-	TRBV28	TRBJ1-5	TGTGCCAGCAGTCGCTGGGTGGGACAGGGGAAGAATCAGCCCCAGCATTTT	CASSRWVGQGKNQPQHF
TRBD1	few	TRBV29-1	TRBJ2-7	TGCAGCGTTTTGGGGACAGGGATCTCCTACGAGCAGTACTTC	CSVLGTGISYEQYF
TRBD1	-	TRBV2	TRBJ2-7	TGTGCCAGCAGTGAAGGGCAGGGGGCCTGCGAGCAGTACTTC	CASSEGQGACEQYF
TRBD1	-	TRBV5-4	TRBJ2-5	TGTGCCAGCAGCTTGGGAGGGGGACAGGGGTTTACGGAGACCCAGTACTTC	CASSLGGGQGFTETQYF